These 23 T cell receptor beta chains share one sample of origin, sequenced in a study of cytomegalovirus exposure and HLA in healthy donors. A multiplex PCR was run with 60 Vbeta primers and 13 Jbeta primers. Method: immunoSEQ multiplex PCR; TCRdb's copy keeps in-frame clones and lacks some. The table records about 65,000 clones, 62% of them present only once. Sequenced material: PBMCs. The origin of the receptors is a man between 25 and 39 years old in good health and CMV-seronegative.

In this sample, this clone turned up a few times. In DNA form, the CDR3 reads TGTGCCAGCAGCCTGGGCCGGATGAACACTGAAGCTTTCTTT. Its translation: CASSLGRMNTEAFF. The chain is built from TRBV7-9 and TRBJ1-1; D is ambiguous. Germline values: CDR1 SEHNR, CDR2 FQNEAQ (reference sequence). This CDR3 spans 14 amino acids. The V end lost 5 bases, the J end lost 0 bases, and 10 bases lay between the germline ends.

Here the CDR3 reads CAWSTGDEKLFF. CDR3 coding DNA: TGTGCCTGGAGTACAGGGGATGAAAAACTGTTTTTT. This chain connects TRBV30 to TRBJ1-4, with TRBD1 matching 7 bases. The junction had 0 bases not matched to a gene; V was cut back by 2 bases and J by 6 bases. The length of the CDR3 is 12 residues. Germline V gene data show CDR1 as GTSNPN and CDR2 as SVGIG (reference sequence).

The chain employs TRBV27 and TRBJ2-7; D might be TRBD1 (6 bases). Germline V gene data show CDR1 as MNHEY and CDR2 as SMNVEV (reference sequence). CDR3 size: 14 residues. V lost 2 bases, J lost 5 bases, and 13 bases lay in between. CDR3 sequence reads: CASSLRQDSNEQYF. CDR3 nucleotide sequence: TGTGCCAGCAGTTTACGACAGGATTCCAACGAGCAGTACTTC.

CDR3 residues: CASRPDSSPYEQYF. CDR3 sequence (DNA): TGCGCCAGCAGACCCGACAGTTCGCCCTACGAGCAGTACTTC. The V and J genes are TRBV5-1 and TRBJ2-7; a weak D match, TRBD1 (5 bases). CDR1 is SGHRS and CDR2 is YFSETQ in the germline V gene. The CDR3 consists of 14 residues. The V end lost 5 bases, the J end lost 2 bases, and 14 bases lay between the germline ends.

This clone was picked up a small number of times. This chain connects TRBV4-2 to TRBJ2-5, with D possibly being TRBD2 (6 bases). The length of the CDR3 is 15 residues. Germline V gene lookup returns CDR1 LGHNA and CDR2 YNFKEQ. The V end was cut by 0 bases, the J end by 4 bases, with 12 bases between. The CDR3 loop reads CASSQDKELAETQYF. The CDR3 DNA sequence: TGTGCCAGCAGCCAAGATAAGGAACTAGCAGAGACCCAGTACTTC.

The J gene is TRBJ1-5, the V gene TRBV21-1; the table's TRBD1 call for D was not verified on the DNA. TRBV21-1 is deemed a pseudogene. The CDR3 has 14 residues. The CDR3 sequence is CASNHQGAGQPQHF. CDR3 sequence (DNA): TGTGCCAGCAACCATCAGGGGGCGGGTCAGCCCCAGCATTTT.

The chain combines TRBV5-1 with TRBJ2-5; 15 bases are a match to TRBD2. Per the germline V gene, CDR1 is SGHRS and CDR2 is YFSETQ. The V segment lost 4 bases and the J segment 5 bases; nucleotides outside the gene matches: 9. The CDR3 covers 17 residues. CDR3 sequence reads: CASSHGTSGGKWETQYF. For the CDR3, the DNA is TGCGCCAGCAGCCACGGGACTAGCGGGGGGAAATGGGAGACCCAGTACTTC.

The chain is built from TRBV14 and TRBJ1-2, with D hard to call. Germline V gene lookup returns CDR1 SGHDN and CDR2 FVKESK. Trimming pared 1 base from V and 4 bases from J, leaving 13 bases between. The CDR3 length is 15 residues. The DNA of the CDR3 is TGTGCCAGCAGCCAAGTAGGGAGTGGGTTCTATGGCTACACCTTC. Protein: CASSQVGSGFYGYTF.

The J gene is TRBJ2-7, the V gene TRBV14; no definite D call. Per germline, CDR1 SGHDN and CDR2 FVKESK. The V gene lost 2 bases and the J gene lost 2 bases, with 7 bases spanning the gap. The CDR3 has 13 amino acids. CDR3 in amino acids: CASSQFGPYEQYF. CDR3 DNA: TGTGCCAGCAGCCAATTTGGGCCCTACGAGCAGTACTTC.

This clone was found once. The chain links TRBV7-9 to TRBJ2-7; D may be TRBD1 (6 bases). Per germline, CDR1 SEHNR and CDR2 FQNEAQ (reference sequence). CDR3 length: 14 residues. V lost 5 bases and J lost 2, with 13 bases in between. This CDR3 reads CASSARDTPYEQYF. The CDR3 DNA sequence: TGTGCCAGCAGCGCCCGGGACACTCCCTACGAGCAGTACTTC.

The chain uses TRBV4-2 and TRBJ1-3; D unresolved. The V and J ends lost 3 bases and 2 bases respectively, with 14 bases between them. Germline values: CDR1 LGHNA, CDR2 YNFKEQ. The CDR3 runs 16 residues. Written as DNA, the CDR3 is TGTGCCAGCAGCCACGTCCGAGCGGGAGCTGGAAACACCATATATTTT. This sequence encodes CASSHVRAGAGNTIYF.

This chain links TRBV7-6 with TRBJ2-7; 7 bases are a match to TRBD1. The CDR3 covers 13 residues. The germline V gene has CDR1 SGHVS and CDR2 FNYEAQ. V was clipped by 5 bases and J by 4 bases; unmatched bases: 5. The chain's CDR3 is CASSKGQSYEQYF. In nucleotides, the CDR3 is TGTGCCAGCAGCAAGGGACAGTCTTACGAGCAGTACTTC.

The chain combines TRBV6-6 with TRBJ2-7, with TRBD1 matching 8 bases. Germline trimming cut 8 bases from V and 5 bases from J; bases unmatched to any gene: 8. The CDR3 is made up of 13 amino acids. CDR1 and CDR2 (germline): MNHNY, SVGAGI (reference sequence). The CDR3 DNA sequence: TGTGCCAGCCGATTCGGACAGGGTGACGAGCAGTACTTC. Its translation: CASRFGQGDEQYF.

V is TRBV6-5 and J is TRBJ1-1; weak D call: TRBD1 (6 bases). The CDR3 length is 15 residues. V lost 5 bases and J 6 bases, leaving 19 bases between the germline ends. Germline-derived CDR1 and CDR2 are MNHEY and SVGAGI. Here the CDR3 reads CASSLRGGVLAEAFF. The CDR3 DNA reads as TGTGCCAGCAGTCTGCGGGGGGGCGTCCTCGCTGAAGCTTTCTTT.

The rearrangement uses TRBV7-2 and TRBJ2-3, with 9 bases lining up with TRBD2. J lost 8 bases, V lost 4 bases, and 13 bases had no gene match. The CDR3 spans 16 residues. CDR1 and CDR2 (germline): SGHTA, FQGNSA. DNA for the CDR3: TGTGCCAGCAGCTCCGGGGCGGGGGGGCTGATGGGTACGCAGTATTTT. Translating it yields CASSSGAGGLMGTQYF.

This chain links TRBV7-2 with TRBJ2-7; TRBD1 aligns across 7 bases. This CDR3 contains 16 residues. V dropped 2 bases and J dropped 1; count of bases not matched to a gene: 8. The germline gives CDR1 SGHTA, CDR2 FQGNSA. The CDR3 loop is CASSLSLGTASYEQYF. The CDR3 nucleotides are TGTGCCAGCAGCTTAAGCCTCGGGACAGCTTCCTACGAGCAGTACTTC. The full variable domain, its missing parts supplied by reference TRBV7-2 and TRBJ2-7, is GAGVSQSPSNKVTEKGKDVELRCDPISGHTALYWYRQSLGQGLEFLIYFQGNSAPDKSGLPSDRFSAERTGGSVSTLTIQRTQQEDSAVYLCASSLSLGTASYEQYFGPGTRLTVT.

The table lists this clone with a few counts. For the CDR3, the DNA is TGTGCCAGCAGTGAAGTCGGAGACTATGGCTACACCTTC. This gives the protein CASSEVGDYGYTF. The rearrangement links TRBV6-1 to TRBJ1-2; unclear D gene. This CDR3 is built from 13 residues. CDR1 and CDR2 (germline): MNHNS, SASEGT. V lost 1 base, J lost 3 bases, and 6 bases lay in between.

The rearrangement links TRBV7-9 to TRBJ1-6; D possibly corresponds to TRBD1 (5 bases). The CDR3 sequence is 15 residues long. CDR1 is SEHNR, CDR2 FQNEAQ, per germline (reference sequence). V dropped 1 base and J dropped 9 bases, with 13 bases sitting between them. CDR3 loop: CASSLVQGVSSPLHF. CDR3 nucleotides: TGTGCCAGCAGCTTAGTGCAGGGCGTGAGTTCACCCCTCCACTTT.

V usage is TRBV6-5 and J usage is TRBJ2-3, with 9 positions matching TRBD2. J gave up 1 base and V 6 bases, and 5 bases lay outside the gene matches. The CDR3 length is 15 residues. Germline CDR1 MNHEY, CDR2 SVGAGI. CDR3 sequence reads: CASSRSGGGTDTQYF. The CDR3 bases are TGTGCCAGCAGCCGTAGCGGGGGCGGCACAGATACGCAGTATTTT.

The V gene is TRBV2, the J gene TRBJ2-5; D is possibly TRBD2 (6 bases). The CDR3 sequence is 16 residues long. The germline V and J ends were trimmed by 8 bases and 5 bases, with 24 bases remaining between them. CDR1 and CDR2 (germline): SNHLY, FYNNEI. CDR3: CASVLGLTSLEETQYF. The CDR3 nucleotides are TGTGCCAGCGTCCTGGGGCTGACTAGTCTTGAGGAGACCCAGTACTTC.

In this sample, this clone turned up once. V usage is TRBV29-1 and J usage is TRBJ2-7, with D perhaps TRBD1 (5 bases). This CDR3 has 12 residues. Germline V gives CDR1 SQVTM, CDR2 ANQGSEA. Trimming shortened V by 3 bases and J by 4 bases, and 10 bases separated the two germline ends. The chain's CDR3 is CSVEETGYEQYF. CDR3 coding DNA: TGCAGCGTTGAGGAAACAGGTTACGAGCAGTACTTC.

This sequence joins TRBV6-5 and TRBJ2-5, with a weak D call TRBD2 (6 bases). This CDR3 contains 15 residues. CDR1 is MNHEY and CDR2 is SVGAGI in the germline V gene. Trimming took off 8 bases at V and 7 bases at J, with 23 bases between the two ends. This CDR3 reads CASRFPSSQGGTQYF. CDR3 DNA: TGTGCCAGCCGATTCCCTTCCAGCCAGGGAGGGACCCAGTACTTC.

This chain joins TRBV7-9 and TRBJ2-1; TRBD1 might be the D (5 bases). From germline, CDR1 is SEHNR and CDR2 FQNEAQ (reference sequence). V was clipped by 5 bases and J by 6 bases, with 17 bases between them. The CDR3 is made up of 15 amino acids. CDR3 coding DNA: TGTGCCAGCAGCCCCGCCCAGGGCAGACTCAATGAGCAGTTCTTC. Translating it yields CASSPAQGRLNEQFF.